This entry features one T cell receptor (beta chain) sequence. Its target is unknown. The data are from a study of Graves' ophthalmopathy and Graves' hyperthyroidism. Findings and caveats of the study: The 13-signature model separated ophthalmopathy from stable hyperthyroidism at just under 90% sensitivity and almost 83% specificity.

Clinicians made diagnoses from clinical symptoms, serum thyroxine, TRAb, thyroid ultrasound and orbital computed tomography. Fresh peripheral blood (around 10 ml) yielded the PBMCs. RNA transcripts were the template, and TCR beta CDR3 regions were amplified from them. First-round RT-PCR used HTBI primers; second-round multiplex PCR followed. MiXCR was run by TCRdb on the multiplex PCR reads, yielding one entry per CDR3 protein. The table includes around 660,000 distinct CDR3 sequences, about 40% detected once. There are 14 residues in the CDR3. Germline CDR1 and CDR2: DFQATT and SNEGSKA (reference sequence). The ends lost 3 bases at V and 4 bases at J; junction bases unmatched: 9.

The chain uses TRBV20-1 and TRBJ2-7; 7 bases fit TRBD2. This clonotype originated in an adult man with Graves' ophthalmopathy. The source material was peripheral blood. The CDR3 bases are TGCAGTGCTAGTGGAACCCTGCGGGGGTACGAGCAGTACTTC. This translates into CSASGTLRGYEQYF.